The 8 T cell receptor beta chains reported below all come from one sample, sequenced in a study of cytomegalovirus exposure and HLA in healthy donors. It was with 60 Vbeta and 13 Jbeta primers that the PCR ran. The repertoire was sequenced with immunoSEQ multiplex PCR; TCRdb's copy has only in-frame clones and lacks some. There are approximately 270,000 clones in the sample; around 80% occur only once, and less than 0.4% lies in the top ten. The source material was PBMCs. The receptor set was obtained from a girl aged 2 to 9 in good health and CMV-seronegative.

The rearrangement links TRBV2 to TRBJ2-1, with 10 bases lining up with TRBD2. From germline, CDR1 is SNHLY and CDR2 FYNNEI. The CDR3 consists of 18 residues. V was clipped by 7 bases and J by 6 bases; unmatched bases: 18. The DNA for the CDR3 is TGTGCCAGCATTACTCACGGGGCTAGCGGGAGTAGGGGCAATGAGCAGTTCTTC. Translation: CASITHGASGSRGNEQFF. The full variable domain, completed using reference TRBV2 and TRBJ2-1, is EPEVTQTPSHQVTQMGQEVILRCVPISNHLYFYWYRQILGQKVEFLVSFYNNEISEKSEIFDDQFSVERPDGSNFTLKIRSTKLEDSAMYFCASITHGASGSRGNEQFFGPGTRLTVL.

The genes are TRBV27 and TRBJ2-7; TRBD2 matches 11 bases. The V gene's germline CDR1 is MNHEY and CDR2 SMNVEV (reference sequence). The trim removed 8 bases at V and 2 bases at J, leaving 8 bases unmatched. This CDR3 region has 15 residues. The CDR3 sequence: CASSFTSGGPYEQYF. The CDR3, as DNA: TGTGCCAGCTCTTTTACTAGCGGGGGACCCTACGAGCAGTACTTC.

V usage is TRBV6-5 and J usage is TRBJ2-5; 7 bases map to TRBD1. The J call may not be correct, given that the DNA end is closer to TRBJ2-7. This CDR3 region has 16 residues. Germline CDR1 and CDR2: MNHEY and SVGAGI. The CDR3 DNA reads TGTGCCAGCAGTTACTCTGCAGGGGGTGGTTCCTACGAGCAGTACTTC. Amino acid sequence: CASSYSAGGGSYEQYF.

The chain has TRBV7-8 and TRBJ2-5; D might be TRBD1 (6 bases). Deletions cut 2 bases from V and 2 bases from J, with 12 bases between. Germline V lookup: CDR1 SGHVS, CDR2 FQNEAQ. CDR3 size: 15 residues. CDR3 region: CASSLRRGRQETQYF. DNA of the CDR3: TGTGCCAGCAGCTTACGCAGGGGCAGGCAAGAGACCCAGTACTTC. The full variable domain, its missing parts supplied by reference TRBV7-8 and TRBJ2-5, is GAGVSQSPRYKVAKRGQDVALRCDPISGHVSLFWYQQALGQGPEFLTYFQNEAQLDKSGLPSDRFFAERPEGSVSTLKIQRTQQEDSAVYLCASSLRRGRQETQYFGPGTRLLVL.

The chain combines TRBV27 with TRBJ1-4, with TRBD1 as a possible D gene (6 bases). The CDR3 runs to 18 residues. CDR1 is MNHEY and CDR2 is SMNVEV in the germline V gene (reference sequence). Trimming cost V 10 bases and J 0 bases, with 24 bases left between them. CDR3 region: CANFMGGRLVATNEKLFF. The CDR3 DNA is TGTGCCAACTTCATGGGGGGGCGACTTGTCGCAACTAATGAAAAACTGTTTTTT. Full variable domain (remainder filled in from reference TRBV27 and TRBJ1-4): EAQVTQNPRYLITVTGKKLTVTCSQNMNHEYMSWYRQDPGLGLRQIYYSMNVEVTDKGDVPEGYKVSRKEKRNFPLILESPSPNQTSLYFCANFMGGRLVATNEKLFFGSGTQLSVL.

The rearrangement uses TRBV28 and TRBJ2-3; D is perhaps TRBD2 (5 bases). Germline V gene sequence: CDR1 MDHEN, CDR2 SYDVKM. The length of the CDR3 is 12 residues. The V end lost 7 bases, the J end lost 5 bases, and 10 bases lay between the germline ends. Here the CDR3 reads CASKSGGDTQYF. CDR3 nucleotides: TGTGCCAGCAAGAGTGGAGGAGATACGCAGTATTTT.

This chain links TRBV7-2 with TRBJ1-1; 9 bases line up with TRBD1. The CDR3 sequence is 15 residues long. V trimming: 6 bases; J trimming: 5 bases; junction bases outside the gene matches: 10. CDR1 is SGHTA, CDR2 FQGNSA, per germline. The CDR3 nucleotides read TGTGCCAGCAGGCGTGCCGGGACAGGGAAGACTGAAGCTTTCTTT. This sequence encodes CASRRAGTGKTEAFF.

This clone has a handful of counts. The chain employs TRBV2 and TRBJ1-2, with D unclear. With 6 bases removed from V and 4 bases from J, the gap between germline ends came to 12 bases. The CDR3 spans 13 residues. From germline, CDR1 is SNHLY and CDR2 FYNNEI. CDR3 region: CASSLEGAYGYTF. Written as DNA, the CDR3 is TGTGCCAGCAGCTTGGAGGGAGCCTATGGCTACACCTTC.